The clone carrying this TCR beta chain has only one observation. This entry belongs to a study of technical replicates of blood from several donors. Germline values: CDR1 LGHNA, CDR2 YNFKEQ. Deletions cut 0 bases from V and 2 bases from J, with 14 bases between. This CDR3 contains 16 residues. Repertoires were generated with immunoSEQ multiplex PCR, while TCRdb's copy carries only in-frame clones and drops some. The repertoire consists of 45,000 to 60,000 clones, with roughly 92% occurring once and the leading ten covering roughly 3.9%. V and J are TRBV4-2 and TRBJ2-7, with a possible D match to TRBD2 (5 bases). This receptor was identified in a human donor in good health. Some clones in this sample may be carry-over from other donors' samples. The sample was PBMCs. CDR3 residues: CASSQDSSRAAYEQYF. Here the CDR3 DNA reads TGTGCCAGCAGCCAAGATTCTAGCCGGGCGGCCTACGAGCAGTACTTC.